This TCR beta chain was identified in a study of cytomegalovirus exposure and HLA in healthy donors. TCRdb's table, derived via immunoSEQ multiplex PCR, lists solely in-frame clones and lacks some. The sample gives 95,000 to 150,000 clones, about 83% of which show up once; roughly 2% is in the top ten. This sequence originates from a woman between 25 and 40 years old in good health and CMV-seronegative. The sequencing input was PBMCs.

Here the CDR3 reads CASSLTGGYYGYTF. The CDR3 DNA follows: TGTGCCAGCAGCTTAACAGGGGGCTACTATGGCTACACCTTC. V is TRBV9 and J is TRBJ1-2, with 9 bases lining up with TRBD1. CDR3 size: 14 residues. The ends lost 4 bases at V and 3 bases at J; junction bases unmatched: 4. Germline CDR1 is SGDLS and CDR2 is YYNGEE.